The clone carrying this T cell receptor beta chain is a singleton in its sample. The data stem from a study of blood T cell repertoires in COVID-19. Study-level information: Sample material is recorded as cDNA or gDNA derived from T cells, B-cell-depleted T cells, or PBMCs.

Assay: immunoSEQ multiplex PCR; the TCRdb copy retains only in-frame clones and omits some. The sample yields 130,000 to 150,000 clones, more than 75% seen once. Germline CDR1 SNHLY, CDR2 FYNNEI. V lost 6 bases, J lost 5 bases, and 16 bases lay in between. The CDR3 extends over 15 amino acids. Sequenced material: peripheral blood. The source is a man between 60 and 75 years old with active or convalescent COVID-19. The V and J genes are TRBV2 and TRBJ1-4; D unclear. CDR3 amino acids: CASRRDTARNEKLFF. In DNA form, the CDR3 reads TGTGCCAGCAGGCGAGACACCGCAAGGAATGAAAAACTGTTTTTT. The variable domain in full, completed from reference TRBV2 and TRBJ1-4, reads EPEVTQTPSHQVTQMGQEVILRCVPISNHLYFYWYRQILGQKVEFLVSFYNNEISEKSEIFDDQFSVERPDGSNFTLKIRSTKLEDSAMYFCASRRDTARNEKLFFGSGTQLSVL.